The 30 T cell receptor beta chains reported below all come from one sample, sequenced in a study of T cells in Graves' hyperthyroidism and ophthalmopathy (dated by TCRdb to between 2018 and 2021). The library was obtained by multiplex PCR. Data came from an Illumina HiSeq 2000. TCR beta CDR3 regions were amplified from RNA transcripts. For the first round of RT-PCR on the TCR CDR3, the HTBI primer set was used together with the Qiagen OneStep RT-PCR kit. The raw public data were reprocessed by TCRdb itself: fastp quality trimming at Q25, MiXCR clonotype calling, in-frame beta chains only. Each CDR3 protein appears once, grouped with its most common genes and DNA. The sample table shows 530,000 or so distinct CDR3 sequences, and around 24% are seen once. The ten largest clones add up to about 11% of the sample. Sequenced: blood. The receptors were gathered from a woman aged 25 to 39 with Graves' ophthalmopathy.

This clonotype showed up many times. This chain links TRBV4-2 with TRBJ1-2; 12 bases agree with TRBD1. Looked up from germline, CDR1 is LGHNA and CDR2 is YNFKEQ. CDR3 size: 17 residues. V shed 2 bases and J 8 bases; nucleotides not matched to a gene: 12. The chain's CDR3 is CASSQRLLGQGARGYTF. DNA for the CDR3: TGTGCCAGCAGCCAACGGCTATTGGGACAGGGGGCGAGAGGCTACACCTTC.

The chain couples TRBV28 to TRBJ1-1, with a tentative D call TRBD1 (5 bases). V was pared by 3 bases and J by 4 bases, with 12 bases between. This CDR3 spans 14 amino acids. CDR1 is MDHEN, CDR2 SYDVKM, per germline. The chain's CDR3 is CASSFPTGPTEAFF. The DNA of the CDR3 is TGTGCCAGCAGTTTCCCCACGGGGCCCACTGAAGCTTTCTTT.

This clonotype occurred many times. This chain connects TRBV20-1 to TRBJ1-1; D may be TRBD1 (5 bases). The germline gives CDR1 DFQATT, CDR2 SNEGSKA (reference sequence). This CDR3 comprises 14 residues. V was clipped by 0 bases and J by 1 base, with 9 bases between them. The CDR3 protein is CSARDPGPNTEAFF. The CDR3 DNA is TGCAGTGCTAGAGACCCGGGGCCGAACACTGAAGCTTTCTTT.

This clonotype was detected only a few times. The J gene is TRBJ1-3, the V gene TRBV3-1; the match to TRBD1 covers 11 bases. With V trimmed by 4 bases and J by 0 bases, 2 bases remained unmatched. The CDR3 contains 16 residues. CDR1 LGHDT and CDR2 YNNKEL come from the germline V gene (reference sequence). CDR3 sequence: CASSRDRGISGNTIYF. Written as DNA, the CDR3 is TGTGCCAGCAGCCGGGACAGGGGGATCTCTGGAAACACCATATATTTT.

The DNA of the CDR3 is TGTGCCAGCAGCTTGATCAACAAGGAGACTGAAGCTTTCTTT. It is translated as CASSLINKETEAFF. The chain recombines TRBV5-4 with TRBJ1-1; D is unresolved. V was trimmed by 1 base and J by 5 bases, leaving 12 bases between them. This CDR3 comprises 14 residues. Germline lookup yields CDR1 SGHNT and CDR2 YYREEE (reference sequence).

This clonotype appeared many times. The CDR3 DNA sequence: TGTGCCAGCAGTACCCGAACGGTTAACTATGGCTACACCTTC. Its translation is CASSTRTVNYGYTF. The chain recombines TRBV28 with TRBJ1-2, with D hard to call. Germline CDR1 and CDR2: MDHEN and SYDVKM. The CDR3 consists of 14 residues. V lost 5 bases, J lost 1 base, and 11 bases lay in between.

This clonotype occurred many times. This chain connects TRBV2 to TRBJ1-2; 8 bases match TRBD1. The V gene end was trimmed by 7 bases and the J gene end by 2 bases; junction bases not matched to a gene: 6. The CDR3 has 14 residues. CDR1 is SNHLY, CDR2 FYNNEI, per germline. CDR3 amino acids: CASNVGQGNYGYTF. The CDR3 region has the DNA TGTGCCAGCAACGTTGGACAGGGAAACTATGGCTACACCTTC.

V gene TRBV18 combines with J gene TRBJ1-2, with D unclear. Germline assignment: CDR1 KGHSH and CDR2 LQKENI. The germline V and J ends were trimmed by 3 bases and 1 base, with 9 bases remaining between them. This CDR3 has 14 residues. CDR3 bases: TGTGCCAGCTCACCCACCATAGATAACTATGGCTACACCTTC. This encodes CASSPTIDNYGYTF.

This clonotype has just one count. The chain carries TRBV28 and TRBJ1-5; TRBD1 is a possible D gene (6 bases). V lost 3 bases, J lost 3 bases, and 12 bases lay in between. Germline V gene sequence: CDR1 MDHEN, CDR2 SYDVKM. CDR3 length equals 15 residues. The CDR3 spells CASSFRDRYNQPQHF. The CDR3 DNA follows: TGTGCCAGCAGTTTCCGTGACAGGTACAATCAGCCCCAGCATTTT.

The chain links TRBV19 to TRBJ2-7, with D maybe TRBD1 (6 bases). The V end was cut by 5 bases, the J end by 6 bases, with 14 bases between. The CDR3 runs 13 residues. Germline lookup yields CDR1 LNHDA and CDR2 SQIVND (reference sequence). Here the CDR3 reads CASSPLRGSEQYF. CDR3 coding DNA: TGTGCCAGTAGTCCTCTGAGGGGGTCCGAGCAGTACTTC.

The chain couples TRBV18 to TRBJ2-5; D perhaps matches TRBD2 (6 bases). The CDR3 covers 14 residues. CDR1 and CDR2 from the germline V gene are KGHSH and LQKENI. Trimming shortened V by 2 bases and J by 5 bases, and 12 bases separated the two germline ends. The CDR3 here is CASSPGTSRETQYF. CDR3 DNA: TGTGCCAGCTCACCAGGGACTTCGCGGGAGACCCAGTACTTC.

The rearrangement uses TRBV3-1 and TRBJ1-1; weak D call: TRBD1 (6 bases). Germline lookup yields CDR1 LGHDT and CDR2 YNNKEL (reference sequence). This CDR3 contains 14 residues. V shed 1 base and J shed 2 bases, with 8 bases lying between them. For the CDR3, the DNA is TGTGCCAGCAGCCAAGCCAGGGGAAACACTGAAGCTTTCTTT. Encoded protein: CASSQARGNTEAFF.

This clonotype was picked up a small number of times. The chain is built from TRBV6-5 and TRBJ1-3; D unresolved. The germline gives CDR1 MNHEY, CDR2 SVGAGI. With 0 bases removed from V and 4 bases from J, the gap between germline ends came to 10 bases. This CDR3 spans 15 amino acids. The CDR3 protein is CASSYSVMRGNTIYF. DNA of the CDR3: TGTGCCAGCAGTTACTCCGTTATGAGAGGAAACACCATATATTTT.

In its sample, this clonotype was seen a few times. The chain combines TRBV19 with TRBJ1-4; D might be TRBD1 (5 bases). V shed 11 bases and J shed 8 bases, with 21 bases lying between them. Germline CDR1 is LNHDA and CDR2 is SQIVND (reference sequence). The CDR3 contains 14 residues. The CDR3 nucleotides read TGTGCCTCTAAGGAGGGACCAGCGGAAGAAAAACTGTTTTTT. It encodes CASKEGPAEEKLFF.

V gene TRBV12-3 or TRBV12-4 combines with J gene TRBJ2-5; 15 bases are a match to TRBD2. This CDR3 is built from 16 residues. J lost 5 bases, V lost 6 bases, and 7 bases had no gene match. CDR3 region: CASRPSGTSGRETQYF. In DNA form, the CDR3 reads TGTGCCAGCAGGCCCTCCGGGACTAGCGGGAGGGAGACCCAGTACTTC.

This clonotype was counted many times. V is TRBV12-3 or TRBV12-4 and J is TRBJ1-1; possible D gene TRBD1, 6 bases. This CDR3 has 14 residues. Trimming left V 6 bases short and J 4 bases short, with 15 bases between. CDR3 loop: CASSLQGGGTEAFF. The DNA for the CDR3 is TGTGCCAGCAGCTTACAGGGCGGTGGCACTGAAGCTTTCTTT.

This clonotype has ten or more counts. The chain has TRBV6-2 or TRBV6-3 and TRBJ2-3, with 9 bases that match TRBD2. Germline CDR1 is MNHEY and CDR2 is SVGEGT. V lost 1 base and J lost 0; bases outside the gene matches: 2. CDR3 length: 16 residues. DNA of the CDR3: TGTGCCAGCAGTTACTTAGCGGGGGTGAGCACAGATACGCAGTATTTT. Protein product: CASSYLAGVSTDTQYF.

This clonotype was seen a handful of times. The J gene is TRBJ2-2, the V gene TRBV7-9; 7 positions agree with TRBD2. CDR3 length equals 15 residues. CDR1 and CDR2 (germline): SEHNR, FQNEAQ (reference sequence). J lost 6 bases, V lost 3 bases, and 7 bases had no gene match. This CDR3 is CASSLRGGSSGELFF. CDR3 nucleotides: TGTGCCAGCAGCTTGAGGGGAGGGTCCTCCGGGGAGCTGTTTTTT.

This clonotype was picked up many times. The chain has TRBV6-2 or TRBV6-3 and TRBJ2-7, with 8 nucleotides matching TRBD1. The CDR3 sequence is 14 residues long. CDR1 is MNHEY, CDR2 SVGEGT, per germline. The J segment lost 5 bases and the V segment lost 6 bases, leaving 9 bases of the junction unmatched. CDR3 coding DNA: TGTGCCAGCAGCCCCCGACAGGGGAGCCACGAGCAGTACTTC. Residues: CASSPRQGSHEQYF.

The J gene is TRBJ1-2, the V gene TRBV27; weak D call: TRBD1 (5 bases). V was trimmed by 4 bases and J by 7 bases, leaving 10 bases between them. Germline CDR1 and CDR2: MNHEY and SMNVEV (reference sequence). The CDR3 is 12 residues long. CDR3 protein: CASSSGSSGYTF. CDR3 DNA sequence: TGTGCCAGCAGTTCAGGGAGTAGTGGCTACACCTTC.

V gene TRBV20-1 combines with J gene TRBJ2-7; D not resolved. Trimming removed 6 bases at V and 3 bases at J, with 9 bases between. The CDR3 sequence is 11 residues long. CDR1 is DFQATT, CDR2 SNEGSKA, per germline (reference sequence). CDR3 region: CSATLGYEQYF. The CDR3 DNA sequence: TGCAGTGCCACCTTGGGCTACGAGCAGTACTTC.

This clonotype has at least ten counts. The rearrangement joins TRBV12-3 or TRBV12-4 to TRBJ1-6; 7 nucleotides align to TRBD1. Germline trimming cut 5 bases from V and 7 bases from J; bases unmatched to any gene: 2. The CDR3 is 13 amino acids. The CDR3 is CASSRDRNSPLHF. The CDR3 DNA reads as TGTGCCAGCAGTCGGGACAGAAATTCACCCCTCCACTTT.

This clonotype was counted ten times or more. V gene TRBV20-1 combines with J gene TRBJ1-1, with TRBD1 identical over 9 bases. This CDR3 region has 12 residues. The germline V gene has CDR1 DFQATT and CDR2 SNEGSKA (reference sequence). V trimming: 5 bases; J trimming: 10 bases; junction bases outside the gene matches: 8. CDR3 sequence reads: CSALDRGEGAFF. The CDR3 DNA sequence: TGCAGTGCTTTGGACAGGGGAGAGGGAGCTTTCTTT.

This clonotype was counted ten times or more. The chain carries TRBV6-1 and TRBJ1-1; no firm D call. The CDR3 has 12 amino acids. V lost 8 bases and J lost 3, with 10 bases in between. Germline loops: CDR1 MNHNS, CDR2 SASEGT. CDR3 in DNA: TGTGCCAGCCGGGCGGGGTACACTGAAGCTTTCTTT. Translating it yields CASRAGYTEAFF.

This clonotype was counted many times. The chain couples TRBV27 to TRBJ1-5, with 8 bases identical to TRBD1. V lost 3 bases, J lost 7 bases, and 5 bases stayed unmatched. The CDR3 contains 14 residues. Germline CDR1 MNHEY, CDR2 SMNVEV (reference sequence). In nucleotides, the CDR3 is TGTGCCAGCAGTTTCGACAGGGGTGACCAGCCCCAGCATTTT. Translated: CASSFDRGDQPQHF.

This clonotype has at least ten counts. The V gene is TRBV30, the J gene TRBJ2-2; D possibly corresponds to TRBD1 (7 bases). Looked up from germline, CDR1 is GTSNPN and CDR2 is SVGIG (reference sequence). Trimming stripped 2 bases from V and 1 base from J, with 11 bases between. The CDR3 spans 15 residues. In DNA form, the CDR3 reads TGTGCCTGGAGTCAGGGGGGCAGGAACACCGGGGAGCTGTTTTTT. Its protein is CAWSQGGRNTGELFF.

This clonotype was counted ten times or more. The gene calls are TRBV7-2 and TRBJ1-5, with D possibly TRBD1 on 5 matching bases. V lost 1 base and J lost 7, with 11 bases in between. The CDR3 spans 14 residues. Germline lookup yields CDR1 SGHTA and CDR2 FQGNSA. CDR3 bases: TGTGCCAGCAGCTTAGACCAGGGTAACCAGCCCCAGCATTTT. Translated: CASSLDQGNQPQHF.

The chain is built from TRBV7-9 and TRBJ2-2; D call uncertain. The V and J ends lost 8 bases and 3 bases respectively, with 10 bases between them. The CDR3 covers 13 residues. Germline V CDR1 and CDR2: SEHNR, FQNEAQ (reference sequence). CDR3 sequence: CASREVYTGELFF. The CDR3 nucleotides are TGTGCCAGCCGTGAGGTTTACACCGGGGAGCTGTTTTTT.

J is TRBJ1-1 and V is TRBV7-6; D is undetermined. With 1 base removed from V and 4 bases from J, the gap between germline ends came to 13 bases. The CDR3 covers 15 residues. Per the germline V gene, CDR1 is SGHVS and CDR2 is FNYEAQ. DNA of the CDR3: TGTGCCAGCAGCTTAGGGGTGGGATGGACCACTGAAGCTTTCTTT. This gives the protein CASSLGVGWTTEAFF.

The table lists this clonotype with many counts. The genes are TRBV7-9 and TRBJ1-2; D uncertain. CDR1 and CDR2 from the germline V gene are SEHNR and FQNEAQ (reference sequence). V was cut by 0 bases and J by 6 bases, with 11 bases left in between. The CDR3 loop spans 14 amino acids. CDR3 sequence reads: CASSLAGIDDGYTF. The DNA for the CDR3 is TGTGCCAGCAGCTTAGCAGGGATTGACGATGGCTACACCTTC. Full variable domain (rest looked up from reference TRBV7-9 and TRBJ1-2): DTGVSQNPRHKITKRGQNVTFRCDPISEHNRLYWYRQTLGQGPEFLTYFQNEAQLEKSRLLSDRFSAERPKGSFSTLEIQRTEQGDSAMYLCASSLAGIDDGYTFGSGTRLTVV.